The 24 T cell receptor beta chains below come from one sample, sequenced in a study of tumor-infiltrating lymphocytes in primary liver carcinoma. Without any cell sorting, about 19-31 mg of bulk tissue yielded co-extracted RNA and DNA. Total RNA (around 500 ng) served as template for TCR beta cDNA synthesis primed by a constant-region primer. Three nested multiplex PCR rounds, a slightly modified ARM-PCR, produced the libraries for TCR beta. Rounds one and two of PCR, each of about 10 cycles, were primed with TRBV1-TRBV30 forward primers and a C-beta reverse primer. In TCRdb, the multiplex PCR reads were re-called with MiXCR into one record per CDR3 protein. The sample consists of about 78,000 distinct CDR3 sequences, approximately 70% of them appearing once. The sequenced material came from liver tumor tissue from sampling region 4. The subset denotes: tumor region T4, right-lateral pole. The receptors were gathered from a man aged 35 to 55 with primary liver carcinoma and hepatitis B virus infection.

The chain employs TRBV7-8 and TRBJ2-7; a possible D gene is TRBD2 (6 bases). The CDR3 loop spans 15 amino acids. V lost 5 bases and J 4 bases, leaving 18 bases between the germline ends. The germline V gene has CDR1 SGHVS and CDR2 FQNEAQ. The CDR3 DNA reads as TGTGCCAGCAGCGCGGGGCCGGCTAACGGTTACGAGCAGTACTTC. Its protein is CASSAGPANGYEQYF.

The chain is built from TRBV10-3 and TRBJ1-2; D unresolved. The CDR3 has 14 amino acids. Germline assignment: CDR1 ENHRY and CDR2 SYGVKD. V was pared by 4 bases and J by 8 bases, with 17 bases between. The CDR3 bases are TGTGCCATCAGTGGAACTAGGAGCCCTCACGGCTACACCTTC. Translated, it gives CAISGTRSPHGYTF.

This clonotype has a single count. The CDR3 sequence is CSSWLNSGEQYV. For the CDR3, the DNA is TGCAGCTCGTGGCTGAATTCAGGAGAGCAATACGTC. The chain carries TRBV29-1 and TRBJ2-7; D is unresolved. The CDR3 has 12 amino acids. CDR1 is SQVTM and CDR2 is ANQGSEA in the germline V gene.

Comments on this clonotype: One end of the junction is discordant with germline, which a read error may explain. This sequence joins TRBV4-1 and TRBJ2-4; perhaps TRBD1 as D (6 bases). CDR1 is MGHRA, CDR2 YSYEKL, per germline. The CDR3 has 18 residues. The DNA of the CDR3 is TGCGCCAGCAGCCAAGATTCCCCAGGGGACCATGCCAAAAGCATTCAGTACTTC. This codes for CASSQDSPGDHAKSIQYF.

This clonotype was observed once. The chain recombines TRBV4-1 with TRBJ1-2; 8 nucleotides align to TRBD1. Trimming took 4 bases from V and 3 from J; bases not matched to a gene: 10. The CDR3 runs 16 residues. Germline V CDR1 and CDR2: MGHRA, YSYEKL. The CDR3, as DNA: TGCGCCAGCAGCCCATACCAGGGGGCATTCGACTATGGCTACACCTTC. This codes for CASSPYQGAFDYGYTF.

V and J are TRBV28 and TRBJ2-5; 8 nucleotides line up with TRBD1. CDR1 and CDR2 (germline): MDHEN, SYDVKM. The CDR3 is made up of 13 amino acids. J lost 5 bases, V lost 5 bases, and 4 bases had no gene match. The CDR3 region is CASSDRGRETQYF. DNA of the CDR3: TGTGCCAGCAGTGACAGGGGACGTGAGACCCAGTACTTC.

Note on this clonotype: A clone one base away is much larger, so this may be a read error. The V and J genes are TRBV29-1 and TRBJ2-3, with D tentatively TRBD2 (6 bases). The CDR3 contains 14 residues. CDR1 is SQVTM and CDR2 is ANQGSEA in the germline V gene. The CDR3 is CSVPGGWGTDAQYF. CDR3 nucleotide sequence: TGCAGCGTTCCCGGGGGTTGGGGCACAGATGCGCAGTATTTT.

Of note for this clonotype: Given a much more abundant clone one base away, this may be a read error. The chain combines TRBV2 with TRBJ2-1; D unclear. Trimming stripped 6 bases from V and 5 bases from J, with 14 bases between. Germline CDR1 is SNHLY and CDR2 is FYNNEI. The CDR3 is 14 amino acids. Here the CDR3 DNA reads TGTGCCAGCAGCGCCTATGAGGCGAACAATGAGCAGTTCTTC. Translated, it gives CASSAYEANNEQFF.

This clonotype showed up just once. Being one base from a much bigger clone, this may be a read error. The rearrangement joins TRBV28 to TRBJ2-4; 9 bases agree with TRBD2. J gave up 6 bases and V 5 bases, and 2 bases lay outside the gene matches. The CDR3 sequence is 13 residues long. Germline V lookup: CDR1 MDHEN, CDR2 SYDVKM. Written as DNA, the CDR3 is TGTGCCAGCAGTCCACTAGCGGGAAACATTCAGTACTTC. It codes for CASSPLAGNIQYF.

This clonotype showed up many times. The chain joins TRBV28 to TRBJ2-3; tentatively, D is TRBD2 (5 bases). V dropped 3 bases and J dropped 1 base, with 8 bases sitting between them. Germline V CDR1 and CDR2: MDHEN, SYDVKM. The CDR3 is made up of 14 amino acids. CDR3 protein: CASSFLSGTDTQYF. The CDR3 region has the DNA TGTGCCAGCAGTTTCCTTAGCGGCACAGATACGCAGTATTTT.

This clonotype was detected a few times. The rearrangement uses TRBV5-1 and TRBJ2-5; the match to TRBD2 covers 8 bases. CDR3 size: 17 residues. Germline assignment: CDR1 SGHRS and CDR2 YFSETQ. J gave up 1 base and V 0 bases, and 8 bases lay outside the gene matches. The CDR3 sequence: CASSLEETRGGQETQYF. CDR3 in DNA: TGCGCCAGCAGCTTGGAGGAAACTCGGGGGGGCCAAGAGACCCAGTACTTC.

As for this clonotype: The germline gene is not matched at one end of the junction; a read error may be the cause. The CDR3 spells CTSSPIPGTYNGQFF. CDR3 coding DNA: TGTACCAGCAGCCCTATTCCCGGCACCTACAATGGGCAGTTCTTC. V usage is TRBV14 and J usage is TRBJ2-1; D unresolved. Germline lookup yields CDR1 SGHDN and CDR2 FVKESK. The CDR3 runs 15 residues.

This chain uses TRBV7-9 with TRBJ1-1; unclear D gene. V lost 10 bases and J lost 4, with 13 bases in between. This CDR3 has 12 amino acids. From germline, CDR1 is SEHNR and CDR2 FQNEAQ (reference sequence). Written as DNA, the CDR3 is TGTGCCACCACCCCCGGGAGCACTGAAGCTTTCTTT. It specifies CATTPGSTEAFF.

A word on this clonotype: At one of its ends the junction is not consistent with the germline gene, which may arise from a read error. This chain uses TRBV29-1 with TRBJ2-7; 7 bases are shared with TRBD2. Germline-derived CDR1 and CDR2 are SQVTM and ANQGSEA. The CDR3 extends over 12 amino acids. CDR3 protein: CGPVGGSCEQYF. Written as DNA, the CDR3 is TGCGGCCCCGTGGGGGGGTCCTGCGAGCAGTACTTC.

In the case of this clonotype: A read error may produce the germline difference seen at one junction end. The chain combines TRBV29-1 with TRBJ2-1, with a weak D call TRBD2 (6 bases). The germline V gene encodes CDR1 SQVTM and CDR2 ANQGSEA. The CDR3 consists of 14 residues. The DNA for the CDR3 is TGTAACGTTGAAGGCCGGGGACTGTACAATGAGCAGTTCTTC. Its protein product is CNVEGRGLYNEQFF.

Worth noting for this clonotype: Its ends do not fully match the called genes, so a read error is possible. CDR3 amino acids: CSALDGREGLDEQFF. The CDR3 DNA is TGCAGTGCCTTGGACGGGAGGGAGGGCCTGGATGAGCAATTCTTC. V is TRBV20-1 and J is TRBJ2-1; 8 positions agree with TRBD2. This CDR3 region has 15 residues. Germline V gives CDR1 DFQATT, CDR2 SNEGSKA (reference sequence).

Concerning this clonotype: One end of the junction varies from germline; a read error may be responsible. V gene TRBV6-6 combines with J gene TRBJ1-6; 10 positions agree with TRBD1. This CDR3 comprises 16 residues. Germline CDR1 is MNHNY and CDR2 is SVGAGI (reference sequence). In DNA form, the CDR3 reads TGCGCCAGCAGTCCTCAGGGACAGGGGAATAATTCACCCCTCCACTTT. It translates to CASSPQGQGNNSPLHF.

Turning to this clonotype: A read error is possible here, since a much larger clone lies one base away. The gene calls are TRBV4-1 and TRBJ2-4; 8 bases are a match to TRBD1. Germline lookup yields CDR1 MGHRA and CDR2 YSYEKL. The length of the CDR3 is 18 residues. The CDR3 here is CASSQDSPGGHAKNIQCF. The CDR3 coding sequence is TGCGCCAGCAGCCAAGATTCCCCAGGGGGCCATGCCAAAAACATTCAGTGCTTC.

About this clonotype itself: One end of the junction fails to match germline, which may point to a read error. V gene TRBV11-2 combines with J gene TRBJ2-4; D might be TRBD2 (6 bases). CDR3 length: 14 residues. CDR1 and CDR2 from the germline V gene are SGHAT and FQNNGV. In DNA form, the CDR3 reads TGTGCCAGCAGCCCCCAACGGGGGTGGGACGTTCAGTGGTTC. Encoded protein: CASSPQRGWDVQWF.

This clonotype occurred once. The junction does not match germline at one end; this may be a read error. V usage is TRBV7-9 and J usage is TRBJ2-2, with a tentative D call TRBD2 (5 bases). Germline V lookup: CDR1 SEHNR, CDR2 FQNEAQ (reference sequence). The CDR3 has 14 residues. CDR3 nucleotides: TGTGCCAGCGGCTTAGGGAGAAACACCGGGGAGCTGTTTTTT. Protein: CASGLGRNTGELFF.

This clonotype has more than one count but fewer than ten. A much larger clone lies a single base off, so this may be a read error. The V and J genes are TRBV6-1 and TRBJ2-3; D is uncertain. V lost 6 bases, J lost 2 bases, and 9 bases lay in between. CDR3 length equals 13 residues. Germline lookup yields CDR1 MNHNS and CDR2 SASEGT. This CDR3 reads CASRIYFTDTQYF. In DNA, the CDR3 is TGTGCCAGCAGAATCTACTTCACAGATACGCAGTATTTT.

In this sample, this clonotype turned up a few times. The junction shows a germline mismatch at one end, possibly a read error. The rearrangement links TRBV4-2 to TRBJ2-1, with a weak D call TRBD1 (5 bases). The germline V gene encodes CDR1 LGHNA and CDR2 YNFKEQ. There are 15 residues in the CDR3. The CDR3 sequence is CASNQLEGAGDEQFF. CDR3 coding DNA: TGTGCCAGCAACCAATTGGAAGGGGCAGGCGATGAGCAGTTCTTC.

This clonotype was picked up many times. The chain is built from TRBV29-1 and TRBJ1-3; D gene uncertain. V lost 5 bases, J lost 0 bases, and 11 bases lay in between. CDR1 and CDR2 (germline): SQVTM, ANQGSEA. CDR3 length: 14 residues. In DNA, the CDR3 is TGCAGCGTTTCCGACACTAACTCTGGAAACACCATATATTTT. This codes for CSVSDTNSGNTIYF. Based on the CDR3 plus reference TRBV29-1 and TRBJ1-3, the full variable domain is SAVISQKPSRDICQRGTSLTIQCQVDSQVTMMFWYRQQPGQSLTLIATANQGSEATYESGFVIDKFPISRPNLTFSTLTVSNMSPEDSSIYLCSVSDTNSGNTIYFGEGSWLTVV.

Notes on this clonotype: A junction end diverges from the germline sequence, so it may reflect a read error. CDR3 sequence (DNA): TGTGCCACGATAGGACAGGGGGCTAGAGGGACTAACGTCCTAACTTTC. Residues: CATIGQGARGTNVLTF. The V call is TRBV10-3, the J call TRBJ2-6; 11 bases match TRBD1. CDR3 size: 16 residues. Germline lookup yields CDR1 ENHRY and CDR2 SYGVKD.